This entry features one T cell receptor (beta chain) sequence. This CDR3 has 15 residues. CDR1 and CDR2 from the germline V gene are SGHAT and FQNNGV. J lost 7 bases, V lost 1 base, and 8 bases had no gene match. These data originate in a study of T cell changes during pregnancy in multiple sclerosis. TCRdb's copy holds only in-frame clones and misses some; the assay was immunoSEQ multiplex PCR. The sample contains more than 45,000 clones, around 90% of which appear only once. The source is a female donor with multiple sclerosis, enrolled in a pregnancy study. The sample was CD4+ T cells from peripheral blood mononuclear cells, taken in the second trimester of pregnancy. The V and J genes are TRBV11-2 and TRBJ2-7, with 9 nucleotides matching TRBD2. The CDR3, as DNA: TGTGCCAGCAGCTTAGCCCTCCTAGCGGGGTATGAGCAGTACTTC. Translating gives CASSLALLAGYEQYF.